What follows describes a single TCR beta chain. Its specificity is unknown. Vbeta (60) and Jbeta (13) primers were used in the PCR. Measured with immunoSEQ multiplex PCR; TCRdb has only the in-frame clones, and not every one. The table includes about 120,000 clones, over 60% detected once. This entry is derived from a study of cytomegalovirus exposure and HLA in healthy donors. The germline V gene encodes CDR1 SGHTA and CDR2 FQGNSA. The CDR3 length is 15 residues. V shed 7 bases and J 0 bases; nucleotides not matched to a gene: 3. Overall study findings and caveats: Exclusion applied to some V segments, including TRBV6-2 and TRBV6-3, as they were indistinguishable. What was likely a sequencing artifact was a cluster of highly shared sequence variants. Roughly uniform sequencing depth across donors was assumed, possibly incorrectly. Through in vitro validation, a few CMV-associated chains were shown to be specific for CMV antigens.

Material for sequencing was PBMCs. The rearrangement links TRBV7-2 to TRBJ2-5, with TRBD2 matching 12 bases. The sequence came from a human donor in good health. DNA of the CDR3: TGTGCCAGCACTAGGACTAGCGGGGACCAAGAGACCCAGTACTTC. It codes for CASTRTSGDQETQYF.